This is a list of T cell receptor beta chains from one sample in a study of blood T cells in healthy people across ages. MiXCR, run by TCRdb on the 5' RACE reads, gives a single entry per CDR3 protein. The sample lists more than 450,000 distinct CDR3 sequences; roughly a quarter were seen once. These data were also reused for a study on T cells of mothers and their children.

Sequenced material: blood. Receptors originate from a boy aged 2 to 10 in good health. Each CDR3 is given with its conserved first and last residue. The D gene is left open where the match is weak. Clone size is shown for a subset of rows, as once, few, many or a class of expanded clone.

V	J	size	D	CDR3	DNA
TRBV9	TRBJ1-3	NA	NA	CASSPRGSSGNTIYF	TGTGCCAGCAGCCCGCGGGGGAGCTCTGGAAACACCATATATTTT
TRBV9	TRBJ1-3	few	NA	CASSPSGSYSGNTIYF	TGTGCCAGCAGCCCTTCCGGGTCCTACTCTGGAAACACCATATATTTT
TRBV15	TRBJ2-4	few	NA	CATSRVGAGKTKNIQYF	TGTGCCACCAGCAGAGTAGGAGCAGGGAAGACCAAAAACATTCAGTACTTC
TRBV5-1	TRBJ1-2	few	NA	CASSPRPLGNYGYTF	TGCGCCAGCAGCCCCCGCCCGTTAGGGAACTATGGCTACACCTTC
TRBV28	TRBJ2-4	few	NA	CASSSTGAGNIQYF	TGTGCCAGCAGTTCGACAGGAGCGGGGAACATTCAGTACTTC
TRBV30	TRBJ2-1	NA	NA	CAWSDWEGYNEQFF	TGTGCCTGGAGTGACTGGGAAGGGTACAATGAGCAGTTCTTC
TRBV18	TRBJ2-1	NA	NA	CAGLGAGHEQFF	TGTGCCGGGTTAGGAGCTGGGCATGAGCAGTTCTTC
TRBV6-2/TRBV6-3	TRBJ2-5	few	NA	CASSYDEQETQYF	TGTGCCAGCAGTTATGACGAACAAGAGACCCAGTACTTC
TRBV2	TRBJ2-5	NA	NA	CASRYGRETQYF	TGTGCCAGCAGATACGGAAGAGAGACCCAGTACTTC
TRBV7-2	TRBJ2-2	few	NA	CASKERPNTGELFF	TGTGCCAGCAAGGAGCGCCCGAACACCGGGGAGCTGTTTTTT
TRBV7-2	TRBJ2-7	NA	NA	CASSLQYEQYF	TGTGCCAGCAGCTTACAGTACGAGCAGTACTTC
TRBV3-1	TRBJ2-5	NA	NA	CASSQDAQARTQYF	TGTGCCAGCAGCCAAGACGCCCAGGCGAGGACCCAGTACTTC
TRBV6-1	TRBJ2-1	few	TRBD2	CASSKKGLAGYTVNNEQFF	TGTGCCAGCAGCAAAAAGGGGTTAGCGGGGTACACGGTTAACAATGAGCAGTTCTTC
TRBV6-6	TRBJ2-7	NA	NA	CASREGGIVYEQYF	TGTGCCAGCCGCGAGGGGGGTATTGTCTACGAGCAGTACTTC
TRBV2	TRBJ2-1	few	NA	CASRPGLDLYNEQFF	TGTGCCAGCAGGCCCGGCCTTGACCTCTACAATGAGCAGTTCTTC
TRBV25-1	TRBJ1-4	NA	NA	CASSDQGLNEKLFF	TGTGCCAGCAGTGACCAGGGGCTTAATGAAAAACTGTTTTTT
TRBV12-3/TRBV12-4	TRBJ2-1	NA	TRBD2	CASSLGLAGEHEQFF	TGTGCCAGCAGTTTGGGACTAGCGGGAGAGCATGAGCAGTTCTTC
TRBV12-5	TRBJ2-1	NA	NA	CATLDGSSYNEQFF	TGTGCTACATTAGACGGTAGCTCCTACAATGAGCAGTTCTTC
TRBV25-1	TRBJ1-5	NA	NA	CASSEGGTPRGQPQHF	TGTGCCAGCAGTGAAGGGGGGACACCGCGAGGGCAGCCCCAGCATTTT
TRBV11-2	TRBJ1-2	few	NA	CASSVGLEWAVDGYTF	TGTGCCAGCAGCGTAGGGTTGGAGTGGGCGGTTGATGGCTACACCTTC